This is a list of T cell receptor beta chains from one sample in a study of shared clonotypes between healthy human individuals. Using immunoSEQ multiplex PCR, the repertoire was profiled, and TCRdb retains in-frame clones only, with some absent. The sample shows over a million clones, around 97% of them seen only once. Sequences were obtained from naive CD4+ T cells sorted from blood. The source is a man aged 25-40 years in good health. The CDR3 runs from the conserved cysteine through the conserved F or W. The order of the fields is V gene, D gene, J gene, CDR3 protein, CDR3 DNA. A D gene is named only where the DNA matches it firmly.

TRBV19	NA	TRBJ2-1	CASSIVRGNEQFF	TGTGCCAGTAGTATCGTCAGGGGCAATGAGCAGTTCTTC
TRBV28	NA	TRBJ2-7	CASSRRIYEQYF	TGTGCCAGCAGCCGACGGATCTACGAGCAGTACTTC
TRBV7-2	NA	TRBJ2-7	CASSSGPYEQYF	TGTGCCAGCAGCTCTGGGCCCTACGAGCAGTACTTC
TRBV4-3	NA	TRBJ2-1	CASSQALVNEQFF	TGCGCCAGCAGCCAAGCCCTCGTCAATGAGCAGTTCTTC
TRBV6-1	TRBD1	TRBJ2-5	CASRETGSETQYF	TGTGCCAGCAGAGAGACAGGGTCGGAGACCCAGTACTTC
TRBV7-8	TRBD1	TRBJ2-1	CASSLASGGQFF	TGTGCCAGCAGCTTAGCGTCAGGGGGGCAGTTCTTC
TRBV28	NA	TRBJ2-1	CASRSGPEFLYNEQFF	TGTGCCAGCAGGTCGGGACCTGAGTTCCTCTACAATGAGCAGTTCTTC
TRBV5-1	TRBD1	TRBJ2-5	CASSFGQVQETQYF	TGCGCCAGCAGCTTTGGACAGGTTCAAGAGACCCAGTACTTC
TRBV28	TRBD1	TRBJ2-7	CASSLRQGSYEQYF	TGTGCCAGCAGTTTAAGACAGGGTTCCTACGAGCAGTACTTC
TRBV9	NA	TRBJ2-3	CASSVGSTGDTQYF	TGTGCCAGCAGCGTAGGCAGTACTGGAGATACGCAGTATTTT
TRBV5-1	TRBD1	TRBJ2-6	CASGTGTGPSGANVLTF	TGCGCCAGCGGAACCGGGACAGGGCCCTCTGGGGCCAACGTCCTGACTTTC
TRBV7-2	NA	TRBJ2-3	CASRNVQTYTDTQYF	TGTGCCAGCAGAAATGTACAGACCTACACAGATACGCAGTATTTT
TRBV19	NA	TRBJ1-5	CASKIRGYSNQPQHF	TGTGCCAGTAAGATCAGGGGATATAGCAATCAGCCCCAGCATTTT
TRBV2	NA	TRBJ1-3	CASRRDKTGNTIYF	TGTGCCAGCAGAAGGGACAAAACTGGAAACACCATATATTTT
TRBV29-1	TRBD1	TRBJ2-7	CSVESGQGTGEQYF	TGCAGCGTTGAAAGCGGACAGGGGACCGGCGAGCAGTACTTC